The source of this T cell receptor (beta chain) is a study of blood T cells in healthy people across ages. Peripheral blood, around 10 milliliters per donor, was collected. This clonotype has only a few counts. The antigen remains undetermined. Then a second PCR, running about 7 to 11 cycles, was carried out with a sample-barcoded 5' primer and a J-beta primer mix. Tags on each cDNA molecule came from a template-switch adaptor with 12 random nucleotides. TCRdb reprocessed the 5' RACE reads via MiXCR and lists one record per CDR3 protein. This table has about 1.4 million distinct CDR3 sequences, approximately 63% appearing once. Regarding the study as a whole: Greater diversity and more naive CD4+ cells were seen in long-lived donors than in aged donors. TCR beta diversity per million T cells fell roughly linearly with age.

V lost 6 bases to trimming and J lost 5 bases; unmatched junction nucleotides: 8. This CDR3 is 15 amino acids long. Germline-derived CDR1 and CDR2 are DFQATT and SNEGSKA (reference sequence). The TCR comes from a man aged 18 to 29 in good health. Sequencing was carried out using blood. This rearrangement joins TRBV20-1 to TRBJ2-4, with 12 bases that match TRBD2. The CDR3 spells CSAWTSGNGENIQYF. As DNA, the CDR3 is TGCAGTGCATGGACTAGCGGGAACGGGGAAAACATTCAGTACTTC.